This TCR beta chain was documented in a study of neoadjuvant nivolumab and ipilimumab in lung cancer (dated by TCRdb to 2020 to 2022). In terms of the full investigation: Intravenous nivolumab was dosed at 3 mg/kg on days 1, 15 and 29, and in the combination arm ipilimumab 1 mg/kg was added on day 1 only. The major pathologic response (MPR) rate in the intention-to-treat population in each study arm was designated as the primary trial endpoint. In the trial, almost 45 patients with operable NSCLC were treated, of whom around 23 were randomized to nivolumab monotherapy and around 20 to nivolumab plus ipilimumab. The study compared TCR repertoires in pretherapy (baseline) peripheral blood with TCR repertoires in tumors resected at surgery following neoadjuvant immune checkpoint blockade. Matched pretherapy and resected tumor pairs were analyzed for seven patients: four treated with nivolumab and three with nivolumab plus ipilimumab. General study outcomes and caveats: From pretherapy to surgery, tumor T-cell richness and clonality increased in three of three dual-therapy tumors but in only two of four nivolumab-treated tumors. No significant correlation was found between TCR clonality and pathologic tumor regression, and only a single major-pathologic-response sample was available for the analysis of TCR clonality versus pathologic tumor regression. TCR sequencing was performed in a small number of samples. Compared with tumor-adjacent uninvolved lung, resected tumors had greater TCR richness and clonality, and increases showed up in more of the dual-therapy-treated tumors. A positive correlation was observed between pretherapy blood TCR richness and richness in tumors resected after neoadjuvant therapy (Spearman R = 0.82).

The library relied on the immunoSEQ multiplex PCR assay. The study's processing was this. Repertoires were summarized by richness and clonality, and significantly expanded and contracted clones were identified between pre- and post-therapy samples. TCRdb holds this immuneACCESS table with in-frame rearrangements only. Some clones are missing; in checked studies, unresolved V genes explain under half, and the rest has no known cause. V, J and clone size reflect that table, while D and trimming were determined from the DNA. For this sample the table gives about 26,000 clones, of which around 80% were detected only once. Of the sample, 6.1% falls within the top ten clones. Comments on this clone: Its antigen target is currently unknown. There are no base qualities to consult, and no much larger clone falls within one base.

The sample's time point label is to be understood as: pretherapy, before neoadjuvant immune checkpoint inhibitors. The samples were obtained from NEOSTAR, a phase 2 randomized trial that tested neoadjuvant nivolumab or nivolumab plus ipilimumab, followed by surgery, in operable NSCLC. CDR3 length: 16 amino acids, cysteine to phenylalanine. Solely the CDR3 DNA is kept, with 48 bases framed from the first base. Taken from the germline V gene, the CDR1 and CDR2 loops are SGDLS and YYNGEE. V loses 3 bases of germline sequence and J loses 0 bases, and the interval between the two ends is 13 bases. The chain was built from TRBV9 and TRBJ1-5; TRBD1 is a possible D gene, resting on 6 matching bases. The sequenced sample was peripheral blood, obtained before neoadjuvant nivolumab, alone or with ipilimumab. The TCR was taken from an adult with non-small cell lung cancer. The bases read TGTGCCAGCAGCGCCGGGGGGGGCTATAGCAATCAGCCCCAGCATTTT. It encodes CASSAGGGYSNQPQHF.